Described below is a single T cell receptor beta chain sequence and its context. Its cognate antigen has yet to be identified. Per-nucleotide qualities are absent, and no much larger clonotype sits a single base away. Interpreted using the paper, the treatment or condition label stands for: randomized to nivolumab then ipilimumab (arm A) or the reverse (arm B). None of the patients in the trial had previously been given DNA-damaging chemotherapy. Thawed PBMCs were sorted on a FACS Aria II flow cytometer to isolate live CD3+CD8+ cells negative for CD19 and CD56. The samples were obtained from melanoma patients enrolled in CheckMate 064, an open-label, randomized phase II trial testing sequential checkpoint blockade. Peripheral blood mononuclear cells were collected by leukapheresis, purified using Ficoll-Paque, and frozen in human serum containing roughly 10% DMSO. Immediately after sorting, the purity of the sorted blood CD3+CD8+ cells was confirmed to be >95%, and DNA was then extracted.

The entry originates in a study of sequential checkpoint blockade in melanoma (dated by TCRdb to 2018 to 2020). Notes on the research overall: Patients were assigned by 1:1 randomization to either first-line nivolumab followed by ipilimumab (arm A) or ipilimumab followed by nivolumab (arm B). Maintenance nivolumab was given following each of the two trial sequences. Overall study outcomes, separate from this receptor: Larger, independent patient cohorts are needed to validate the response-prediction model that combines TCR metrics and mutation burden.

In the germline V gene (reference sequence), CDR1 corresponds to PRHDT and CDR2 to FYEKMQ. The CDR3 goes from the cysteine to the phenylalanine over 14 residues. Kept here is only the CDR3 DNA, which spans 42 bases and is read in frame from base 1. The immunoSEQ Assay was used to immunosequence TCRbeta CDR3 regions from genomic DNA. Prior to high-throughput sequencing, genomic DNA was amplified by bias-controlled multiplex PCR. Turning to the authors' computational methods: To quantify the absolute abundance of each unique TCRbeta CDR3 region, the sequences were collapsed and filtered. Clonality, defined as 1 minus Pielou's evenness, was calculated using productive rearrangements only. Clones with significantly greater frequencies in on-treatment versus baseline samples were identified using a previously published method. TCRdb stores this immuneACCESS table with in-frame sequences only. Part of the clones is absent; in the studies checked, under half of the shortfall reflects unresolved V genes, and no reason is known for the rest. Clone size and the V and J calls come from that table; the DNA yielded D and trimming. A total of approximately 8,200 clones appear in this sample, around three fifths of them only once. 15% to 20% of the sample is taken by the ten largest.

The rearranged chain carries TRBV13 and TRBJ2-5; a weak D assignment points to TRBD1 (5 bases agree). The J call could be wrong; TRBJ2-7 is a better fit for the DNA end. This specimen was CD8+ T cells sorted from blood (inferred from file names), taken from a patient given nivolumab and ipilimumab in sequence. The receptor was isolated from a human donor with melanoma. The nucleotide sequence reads TGTGCCAGCAGCTCCAGACAGAACTCCTACGAGCAGTACTTC. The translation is CASSSRQNSYEQYF.